The 27 T cell receptor beta chains presented below share a single source sample, sequenced in a study of T cells in Graves' hyperthyroidism and ophthalmopathy. What was amplified from RNA transcripts were TCR beta CDR3 regions. TCR CDR3 regions were first amplified by RT-PCR with HTBI primers. MiXCR, run by TCRdb on the multiplex PCR reads, gives a single entry per CDR3 protein. Seen here are 500,000 to 650,000 distinct CDR3 sequences, under 20% observed once, and the top ten hold 17%. Sequenced material: blood. Every receptor here comes from a woman between 18 and 29 years old with Graves' ophthalmopathy.

This clonotype was found many times. The chain joins TRBV2 to TRBJ2-7; 7 bases are a match to TRBD2. V gave up 10 bases and J gave up 0 bases; unmatched junction bases: 6. CDR3 length: 13 amino acids. Germline values: CDR1 SNHLY, CDR2 FYNNEI. This chain's CDR3 is CANSGTTSYEQYF. CDR3 DNA sequence: TGTGCCAACTCCGGGACTACCTCCTACGAGCAGTACTTC.

J is TRBJ2-2 and V is TRBV5-8; D gene ambiguous. Germline V gene sequence: CDR1 SGHTS, CDR2 YDEGEE. Trimming took off 5 bases at V and 5 bases at J, with 10 bases between the two ends. The CDR3 is 13 residues long. CDR3 amino acids: CASSLQATGELFF. The CDR3 bases are TGTGCCAGCAGTCTCCAGGCGACCGGGGAGCTGTTTTTT.

This clonotype was counted many times. V and J are TRBV30 and TRBJ1-1; tentative D call: TRBD1 (5 bases). CDR1 GTSNPN and CDR2 SVGIG come from the germline V gene (reference sequence). CDR3 length: 16 amino acids. V dropped 4 bases and J dropped 1 base, with 19 bases sitting between them. This CDR3 is CAWNPGWGGPNTEAFF. CDR3 coding DNA: TGTGCCTGGAATCCTGGGTGGGGCGGCCCGAACACTGAAGCTTTCTTT.

There are many counts of this clonotype. The chain is built from TRBV14 and TRBJ1-1; D is undetermined. Looked up from germline, CDR1 is SGHDN and CDR2 is FVKESK. Trimming left V 0 bases short and J 5 bases short, with 10 bases between. The CDR3 totals 14 residues. DNA for the CDR3: TGTGCCAGCAGCCAAGATGGCGAAGGGACTGAAGCTTTCTTT. This codes for CASSQDGEGTEAFF.

This clonotype has only one observation. Germline is not matched at one junction end, which may reflect a read error. This sequence joins TRBV7-8 and TRBJ2-2; the D gene is possibly TRBD1 (6 bases). Germline V CDR1 and CDR2: SGHVS, FQNEAQ. This CDR3 region has 13 residues. The chain's CDR3 is CARSSQGTGELFF. CDR3 coding DNA: TGTGCCCGCAGCTCGCAGGGGACCGGGGAGCTGTTTTTT.

This chain uses TRBV5-4 with TRBJ2-1; a weak D match, TRBD1 (6 bases). Germline values: CDR1 SGHNT, CDR2 YYREEE (reference sequence). This CDR3 spans 17 amino acids. V lost 3 bases and J 0 bases, leaving 16 bases between the germline ends. For the CDR3, the DNA is TGTGCCAGCAGCTACACTATTCAGGGGAGCTCCTACAATGAGCAGTTCTTC. Translation gives CASSYTIQGSSYNEQFF.

This clonotype was detected many times. The rearrangement links TRBV5-6 to TRBJ2-5; D not resolved. The V end was cut by 2 bases, the J end by 1 base, with 9 bases between. The CDR3 runs to 14 residues. From germline, CDR1 is SGHDT and CDR2 YYEEEE. The CDR3 DNA follows: TGTGCCAGCAGCTTAAACCCCCCCCAAGAGACCCAGTACTTC. Its translation is CASSLNPPQETQYF.

In this sample, this clonotype turned up once. V usage is TRBV9 and J usage is TRBJ2-7; TRBD2 is a possible D gene (5 bases). Germline V gene data show CDR1 as SGDLS and CDR2 as YYNGEE. The V end lost 0 bases, the J end lost 1 base, and 11 bases lay between the germline ends. This CDR3 is 15 amino acids long. The DNA of the CDR3 is TGTGCCAGCAGCGTAGGAATAGAGGGATCCTACGAGCAGTACTTC. Its translation: CASSVGIEGSYEQYF.

This clonotype was recorded many times. For the CDR3, the DNA is TGTGCCAGCAGCCAAGAATGGCGGCGCCCCCTCCACTTT. Its translation: CASSQEWRRPLHF. The chain has TRBV3-1 and TRBJ1-6, with D hard to call. V gave up 0 bases and J gave up 13 bases, with 10 bases separating them. The CDR3 is 13 residues long. In germline, CDR1 is LGHDT, CDR2 YNNKEL (reference sequence).

At least ten counts were recorded for this clonotype. The chain's CDR3 is CAWSVGAGYEQYF. The CDR3 nucleotides read TGTGCCTGGAGTGTAGGAGCAGGGTACGAGCAGTACTTC. The chain links TRBV30 to TRBJ2-7, with D perhaps TRBD1 (5 bases). Trimming pared 0 bases from V and 4 bases from J, leaving 10 bases between. CDR3 length: 13 residues. Per germline, CDR1 GTSNPN and CDR2 SVGIG (reference sequence).

This clonotype was observed many times. J is TRBJ2-7 and V is TRBV27; tentatively, D is TRBD1 (6 bases). CDR1 MNHEY and CDR2 SMNVEV come from the germline V gene (reference sequence). CDR3 length: 19 residues. V was clipped by 7 bases and J by 2 bases, with 30 bases between them. The CDR3 DNA reads as TGTGCCAGCACCCCCATAGGGGGTTTCGTCAAGATATCCCCCTACGAGCAGTACTTC. Translating it yields CASTPIGGFVKISPYEQYF.

On this clonotype itself: A much larger clone lies a single base off, so this may be a read error. The chain joins TRBV7-9 to TRBJ2-7, with D perhaps TRBD2 (5 bases). The CDR3 is 15 amino acids. Germline loops: CDR1 SEHNR, CDR2 FQNEAQ (reference sequence). The chain's CDR3 is CASSLPPPGINEQYF. The CDR3 DNA follows: TGCGCCAGCAGCCTCCCCCCGCCGGGGATTAATGAGCAGTACTTC.

A few counts support this clonotype. This chain connects TRBV4-1 to TRBJ2-7, with D possibly TRBD1 on 6 matching bases. The CDR3 extends over 13 amino acids. Germline V gene data show CDR1 as MGHRA and CDR2 as YSYEKL. V was trimmed by 5 bases and J by 3 bases, leaving 11 bases between them. In DNA, the CDR3 is TGCGCCAGCAGCACAACAGGGCTCTACGAGCAGTACTTC. It specifies CASSTTGLYEQYF.

This clonotype was detected many times. V usage is TRBV9 and J usage is TRBJ1-2; no reliable D call. Trimming shortened V by 4 bases and J by 8 bases, and 21 bases separated the two germline ends. The CDR3 runs to 15 residues. Germline V lookup: CDR1 SGDLS, CDR2 YYNGEE. CDR3 region: CASSPWTFREEGYTF. DNA for the CDR3: TGTGCCAGCAGCCCTTGGACCTTTAGGGAGGAAGGCTACACCTTC.

This clonotype was found many times. The chain is built from TRBV12-3 or TRBV12-4 and TRBJ2-3; 7 nucleotides match TRBD2. CDR3 size: 15 residues. Trimming cost V 6 bases and J 8 bases; bases outside gene matches: 14. The CDR3 DNA reads TGTGCCAGCAGCTCACCTGGGGGGGGAGTAGGTACGCAGTATTTT. Protein: CASSSPGGGVGTQYF.

This clonotype has only a few counts. The chain combines TRBV7-9 with TRBJ2-1; D is possibly TRBD2 (7 bases). This CDR3 region has 17 residues. Germline CDR1 is SEHNR and CDR2 is FQNEAQ (reference sequence). Trimming took 1 base from V and 1 from J, leaving 14 bases between them. The CDR3 nucleotides are TGTGCCAGCAGCTTAGAGGGGGTGGGGGGGTCCTACAATGAGCAGTTCTTC. It specifies CASSLEGVGGSYNEQFF.

This clonotype has more than one count but fewer than ten. J is TRBJ2-3 and V is TRBV5-1; TRBD1 might be the D (5 bases). V was trimmed by 5 bases and J by 2 bases, leaving 9 bases between them. The CDR3 is 13 residues long. CDR1 is SGHRS, CDR2 YFSETQ, per germline. The DNA of the CDR3 is TGCGCCAGCAGGACAGCGTACACAGATACGCAGTATTTT. Residues: CASRTAYTDTQYF.

This clonotype was detected only a few times. V gene TRBV15 combines with J gene TRBJ2-5, with no clear D. V was trimmed by 2 bases and J by 5 bases, leaving 6 bases between them. CDR3 length: 12 residues. The germline V gene encodes CDR1 LNHNV and CDR2 YYDKDF (reference sequence). The CDR3 spells CATSRSSETQYF. The CDR3, as DNA: TGTGCCACCAGCAGATCCTCGGAGACCCAGTACTTC. The full variable domain, completed using reference TRBV15 and TRBJ2-5, is DAMVIQNPRYQVTQFGKPVTLSCSQTLNHNVMYWYQQKSSQAPKLLFHYYDKDFNNEADTPDNFQSRRPNTSFCFLDIRSPGLGDTAMYLCATSRSSETQYFGPGTRLLVL.

This chain joins TRBV27 and TRBJ2-1; D is possibly TRBD2 (5 bases). Trimming cost V 3 bases and J 4 bases, with 13 bases left between them. This CDR3 spans 15 amino acids. Germline V CDR1 and CDR2: MNHEY, SMNVEV (reference sequence). The CDR3 DNA sequence: TGTGCCAGCAGTTTCGGCGGCCCGGGGTACAATGAGCAGTTCTTC. Its protein is CASSFGGPGYNEQFF.

In the case of this clonotype: A much larger clone lies one base from this, so it may be a read error. The chain employs TRBV3-1 and TRBJ2-2; 8 nucleotides match TRBD2. This CDR3 contains 15 residues. V lost 7 bases, J lost 4 bases, and 8 bases stayed unmatched. The germline V gene encodes CDR1 LGHDT and CDR2 YNNKEL (reference sequence). The chain's CDR3 is CASNQTSVSTGELFF. The CDR3 DNA reads TGTGCCAGCAACCAGACTAGCGTAAGCACCGGGGAGCTGTTTTTT. The whole variable domain, remainder taken from reference TRBV3-1 and TRBJ2-2, is DTAVSQTPKYLVTQMGNDKSIKCEQNLGHDTMYWYKQDSKKFLKIMFSYNNKELIINETVPNRFSPKSPDKAHLNLHINSLELGDSAVYFCASNQTSVSTGELFFGEGSRLTVL.

The chain carries TRBV5-1 and TRBJ2-3; 13 bases line up with TRBD2. The trim removed 4 bases at V and 0 bases at J, leaving 5 bases unmatched. The CDR3 consists of 17 residues. The germline gives CDR1 SGHRS, CDR2 YFSETQ. CDR3 sequence reads: CASSGGLAGPSTDTQYF. CDR3 in DNA: TGCGCCAGCAGCGGGGGACTAGCGGGGCCTAGCACAGATACGCAGTATTTT.

The chain links TRBV7-9 to TRBJ1-1, with 10 bases matching TRBD1. Germline CDR1 SEHNR, CDR2 FQNEAQ (reference sequence). The CDR3 sequence is 15 residues long. The V and J ends lost 5 bases and 8 bases, in that order; junction bases with no gene match: 11. DNA for the CDR3: TGTGCCAGCAGCATTGGGACAGGGGAAGTTGAAGAAGCTTTCTTT. This encodes CASSIGTGEVEEAFF.

This clonotype was seen repeatedly, ten times or more. The chain has TRBV28 and TRBJ2-3; 8 bases fit TRBD2. Germline assignment: CDR1 MDHEN and CDR2 SYDVKM. The CDR3 contains 14 residues. V shed 6 bases and J 3 bases; nucleotides not matched to a gene: 5. The CDR3 nucleotides are TGTGCCAGCAGCTGGCGGGGGGCGACAGATACGCAGTATTTT. The encoded protein is CASSWRGATDTQYF.

The CDR3 is CAISESTETYNEQFF. DNA for the CDR3: TGTGCCATCAGTGAGTCGACGGAGACTTACAATGAGCAGTTCTTC. The chain recombines TRBV10-3 with TRBJ2-1; no firm D call. The CDR3 runs to 15 residues. V lost 0 bases and J 4 bases, leaving 10 bases between the germline ends. Per germline, CDR1 ENHRY and CDR2 SYGVKD.

This clonotype was observed many times. The chain joins TRBV5-1 to TRBJ2-7; 8 bases are shared with TRBD1. Trimming removed 5 bases from V and 2 bases from J; junction bases left unmatched: 6. The germline gives CDR1 SGHRS, CDR2 YFSETQ. The CDR3 has 14 amino acids. The chain's CDR3 is CASRGTGNTYEQYF. As DNA, the CDR3 is TGCGCCAGCAGGGGGACAGGAAATACCTACGAGCAGTACTTC.

Concerning this clonotype itself: Since a much larger clone is just one base distant, this may be a read error. V is TRBV19 and J is TRBJ2-1; D is unresolved. CDR3 length: 16 residues. Trimming pared 6 bases from V and 0 bases from J, leaving 15 bases between. Germline loops: CDR1 LNHDA, CDR2 SQIVND (reference sequence). CDR3 nucleotides: TGTGCCAGTAGAGAGGACGTGACCAGCTCCTACAATGAGCAGTTCTTC. Translation gives CASREDVTSSYNEQFF.

The sample holds one count of this clonotype. Germline is not matched at one junction end, which may reflect a read error. The CDR3 loop reads CTSSLAGQGHIYTF. DNA of the CDR3: TGCACCAGCAGCCTCGCGGGACAGGGGCACATCTACACCTTC. The chain links TRBV5-1 to TRBJ1-2, with 10 bases that match TRBD1. This CDR3 has 14 residues. CDR1 is SGHRS and CDR2 is YFSETQ in the germline V gene.